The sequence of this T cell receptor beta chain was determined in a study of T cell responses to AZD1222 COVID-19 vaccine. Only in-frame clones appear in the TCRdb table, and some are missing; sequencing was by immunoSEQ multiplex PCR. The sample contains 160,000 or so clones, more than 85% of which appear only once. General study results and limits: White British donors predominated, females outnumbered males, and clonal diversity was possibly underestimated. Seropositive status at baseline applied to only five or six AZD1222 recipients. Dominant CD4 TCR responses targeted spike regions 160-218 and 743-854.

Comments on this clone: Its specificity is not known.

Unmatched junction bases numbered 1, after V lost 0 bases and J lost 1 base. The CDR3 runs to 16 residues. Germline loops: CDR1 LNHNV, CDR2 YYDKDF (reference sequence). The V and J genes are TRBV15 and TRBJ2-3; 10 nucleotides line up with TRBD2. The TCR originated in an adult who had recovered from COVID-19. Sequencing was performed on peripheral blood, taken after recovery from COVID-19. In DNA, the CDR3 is TGTGCCACCAGCAGAGATCTAGCGGGGGGCACAGATACGCAGTATTTT. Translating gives CATSRDLAGGTDTQYF.